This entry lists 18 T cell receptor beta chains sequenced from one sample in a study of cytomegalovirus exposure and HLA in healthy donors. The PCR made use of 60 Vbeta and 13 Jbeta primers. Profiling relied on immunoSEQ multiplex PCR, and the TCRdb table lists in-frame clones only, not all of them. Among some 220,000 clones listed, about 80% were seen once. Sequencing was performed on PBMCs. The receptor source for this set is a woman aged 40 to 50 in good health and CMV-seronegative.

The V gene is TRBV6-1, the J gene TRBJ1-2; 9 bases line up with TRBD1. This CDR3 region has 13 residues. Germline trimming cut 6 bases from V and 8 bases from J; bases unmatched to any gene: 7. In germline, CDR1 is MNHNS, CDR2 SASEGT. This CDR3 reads CASRDRGTWGYTF. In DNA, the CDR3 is TGTGCCAGCAGGGACAGGGGAACTTGGGGCTACACCTTC.

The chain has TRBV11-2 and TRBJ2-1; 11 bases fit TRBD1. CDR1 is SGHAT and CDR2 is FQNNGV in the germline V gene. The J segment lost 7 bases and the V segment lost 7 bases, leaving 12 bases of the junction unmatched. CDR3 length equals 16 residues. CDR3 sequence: CASILGQGAVRNEQFF. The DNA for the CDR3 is TGTGCCAGCATTTTAGGACAGGGGGCCGTTAGGAATGAGCAGTTCTTC.

In DNA, the CDR3 is TGTGCCAGCTCACCACCTAGCGGGGGTACCCGCCTGGAGCAGTTCTTC. Amino acid sequence: CASSPPSGGTRLEQFF. The genes are TRBV18 and TRBJ2-1, with TRBD2 identical over 9 bases. CDR1 and CDR2 from the germline V gene are KGHSH and LQKENI. The CDR3 consists of 16 residues. Trimming removed 0 bases from V and 10 bases from J; junction bases left unmatched: 10.

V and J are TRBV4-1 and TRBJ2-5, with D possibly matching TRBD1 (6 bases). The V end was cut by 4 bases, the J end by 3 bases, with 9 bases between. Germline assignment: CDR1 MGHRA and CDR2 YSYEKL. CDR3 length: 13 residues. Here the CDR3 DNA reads TGCGCCAGCAGCCGGAACAGGGAAGAGACCCAGTACTTC. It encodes CASSRNREETQYF.

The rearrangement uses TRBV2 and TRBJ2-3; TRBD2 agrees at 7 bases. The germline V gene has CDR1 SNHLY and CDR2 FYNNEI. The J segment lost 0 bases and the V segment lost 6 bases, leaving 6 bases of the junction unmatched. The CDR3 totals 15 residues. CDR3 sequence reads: CASRFRDYSTDTQYF. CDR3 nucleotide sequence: TGTGCCAGCAGGTTCCGGGACTACAGCACAGATACGCAGTATTTT.

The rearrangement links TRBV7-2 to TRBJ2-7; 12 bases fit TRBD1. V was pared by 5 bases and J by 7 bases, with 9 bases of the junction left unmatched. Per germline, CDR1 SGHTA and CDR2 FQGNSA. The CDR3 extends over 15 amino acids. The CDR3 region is CASSKPRDRGQEQYF. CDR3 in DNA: TGTGCCAGCAGCAAGCCACGGGACAGGGGGCAAGAGCAGTACTTC. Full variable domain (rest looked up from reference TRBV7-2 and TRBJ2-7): GAGVSQSPSNKVTEKGKDVELRCDPISGHTALYWYRQSLGQGLEFLIYFQGNSAPDKSGLPSDRFSAERTGGSVSTLTIQRTQQEDSAVYLCASSKPRDRGQEQYFGPGTRLTVT.

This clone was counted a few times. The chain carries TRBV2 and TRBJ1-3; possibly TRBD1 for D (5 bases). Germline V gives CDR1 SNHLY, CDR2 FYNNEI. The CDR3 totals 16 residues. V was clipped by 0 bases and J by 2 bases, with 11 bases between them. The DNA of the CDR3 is TGTGCCAGCAGTGAAGCGGCGGCCAGGGCTGGAAACACCATATATTTT. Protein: CASSEAAARAGNTIYF.

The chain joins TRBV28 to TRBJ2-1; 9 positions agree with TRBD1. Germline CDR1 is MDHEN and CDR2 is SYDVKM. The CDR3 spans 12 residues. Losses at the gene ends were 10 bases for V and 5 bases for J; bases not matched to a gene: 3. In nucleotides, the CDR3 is TGTGCCATAAGACAGGGGGACAATGAGCAGTTCTTC. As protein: CAIRQGDNEQFF.

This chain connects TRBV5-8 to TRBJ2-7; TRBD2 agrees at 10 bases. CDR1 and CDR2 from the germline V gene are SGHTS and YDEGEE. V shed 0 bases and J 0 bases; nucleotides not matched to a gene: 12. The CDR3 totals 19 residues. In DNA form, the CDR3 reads TGTGCCAGCAGCTTGGTGTTAGGGAGCGGGGGGGCCTCCTCCTACGAGCAGTACTTC. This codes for CASSLVLGSGGASSYEQYF. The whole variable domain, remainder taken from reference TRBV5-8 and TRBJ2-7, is EAGVTQSPTHLIKTRGQQATLRCSPISGHTSVYWYQQALGLGLQFLLWYDEGEERNRGNFPPRFSGRQFPNYSSELNVNALELEDSALYLCASSLVLGSGGASSYEQYFGPGTRLTVT.

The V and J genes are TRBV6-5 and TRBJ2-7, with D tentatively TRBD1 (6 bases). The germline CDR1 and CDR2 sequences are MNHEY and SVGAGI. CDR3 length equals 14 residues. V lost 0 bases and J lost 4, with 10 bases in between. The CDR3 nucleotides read TGTGCCAGCAGTTACTCAACAGGGCTATACGAGCAGTACTTC. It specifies CASSYSTGLYEQYF.

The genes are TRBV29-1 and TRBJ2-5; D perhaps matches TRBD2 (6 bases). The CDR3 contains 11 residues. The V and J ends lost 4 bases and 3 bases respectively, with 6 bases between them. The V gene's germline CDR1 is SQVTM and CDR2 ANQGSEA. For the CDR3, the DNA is TGCAGCGTTGCGGGGGAAGAGACCCAGTACTTC. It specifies CSVAGEETQYF.

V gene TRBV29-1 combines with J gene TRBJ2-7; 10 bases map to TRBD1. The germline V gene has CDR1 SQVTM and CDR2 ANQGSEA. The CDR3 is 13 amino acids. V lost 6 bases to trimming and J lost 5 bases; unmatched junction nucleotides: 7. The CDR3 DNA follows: TGCAGCGTGAGGACAGGGGGGCAGAACGAGCAGTACTTC. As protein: CSVRTGGQNEQYF.

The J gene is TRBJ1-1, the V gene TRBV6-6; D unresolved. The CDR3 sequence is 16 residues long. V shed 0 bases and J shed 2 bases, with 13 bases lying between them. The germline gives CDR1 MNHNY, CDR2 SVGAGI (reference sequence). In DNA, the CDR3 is TGTGCCAGCAGTTACTCCCGGGGAGGGATTAACACTGAAGCTTTCTTT. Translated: CASSYSRGGINTEAFF.

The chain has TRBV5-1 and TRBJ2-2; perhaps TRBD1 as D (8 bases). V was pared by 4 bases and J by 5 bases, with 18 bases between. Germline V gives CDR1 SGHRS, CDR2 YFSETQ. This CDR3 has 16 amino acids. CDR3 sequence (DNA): TGCGCCAGCAGCGCCGGACAGGGAGGGGATACCGGGGAGCTGTTTTTT. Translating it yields CASSAGQGGDTGELFF.

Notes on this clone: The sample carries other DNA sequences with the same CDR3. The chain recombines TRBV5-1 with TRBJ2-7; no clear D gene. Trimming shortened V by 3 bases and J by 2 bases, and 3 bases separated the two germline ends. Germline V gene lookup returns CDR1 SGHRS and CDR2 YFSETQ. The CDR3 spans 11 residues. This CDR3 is CASSSAYEQYF. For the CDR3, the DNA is TGCGCCAGCAGCTCCGCCTACGAGCAGTACTTC.

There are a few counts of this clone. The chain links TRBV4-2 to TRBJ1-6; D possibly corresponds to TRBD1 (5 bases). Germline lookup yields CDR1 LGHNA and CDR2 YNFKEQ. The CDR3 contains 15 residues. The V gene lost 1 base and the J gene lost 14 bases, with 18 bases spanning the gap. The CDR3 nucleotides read TGTGCCAGCAGCCAAGGTAACGCCCAGGGTCTCGCCCTCCACTTT. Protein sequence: CASSQGNAQGLALHF.

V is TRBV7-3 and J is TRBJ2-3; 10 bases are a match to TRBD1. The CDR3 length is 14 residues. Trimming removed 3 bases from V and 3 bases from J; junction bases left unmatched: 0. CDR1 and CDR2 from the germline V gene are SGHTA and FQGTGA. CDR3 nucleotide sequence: TGTGCCAGCAGCTTGGGACAGGGGACAGATACGCAGTATTTT. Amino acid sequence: CASSLGQGTDTQYF.

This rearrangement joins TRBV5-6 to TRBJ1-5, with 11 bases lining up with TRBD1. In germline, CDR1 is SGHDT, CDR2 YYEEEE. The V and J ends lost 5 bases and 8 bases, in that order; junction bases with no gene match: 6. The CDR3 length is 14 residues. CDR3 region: CASSLGQGVKPQHF. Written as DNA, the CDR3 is TGTGCCAGCAGTCTGGGACAGGGGGTTAAGCCCCAGCATTTT. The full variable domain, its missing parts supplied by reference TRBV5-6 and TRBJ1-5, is DAGVTQSPTHLIKTRGQQVTLRCSPKSGHDTVSWYQQALGQGPQFIFQYYEEEERQRGNFPDRFSGHQFPNYSSELNVNALLLGDSALYLCASSLGQGVKPQHFGDGTRLSIL.